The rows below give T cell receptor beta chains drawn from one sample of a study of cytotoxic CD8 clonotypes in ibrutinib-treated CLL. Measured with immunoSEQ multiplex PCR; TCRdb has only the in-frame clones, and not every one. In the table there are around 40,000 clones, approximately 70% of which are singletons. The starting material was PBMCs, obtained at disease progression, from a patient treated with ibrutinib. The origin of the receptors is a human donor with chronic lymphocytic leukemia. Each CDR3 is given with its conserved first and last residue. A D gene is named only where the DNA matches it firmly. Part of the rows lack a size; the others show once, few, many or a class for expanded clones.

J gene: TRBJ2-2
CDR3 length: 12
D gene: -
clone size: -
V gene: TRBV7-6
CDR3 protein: CASSWGKGELFF
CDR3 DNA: TGTGCCAGCTCGTGGGGGAAGGGGGAGCTGTTTTTT

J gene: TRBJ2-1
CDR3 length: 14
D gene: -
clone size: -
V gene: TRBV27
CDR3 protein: CATLTGTTYNEQFF
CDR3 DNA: TGTGCCACCCTCACCGGGACCACCTACAATGAGCAGTTCTTC

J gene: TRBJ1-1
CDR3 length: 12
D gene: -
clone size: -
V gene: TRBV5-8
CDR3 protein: CASSFSGPEAFF
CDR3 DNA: TGTGCCAGCAGCTTTTCCGGGCCTGAAGCTTTCTTT

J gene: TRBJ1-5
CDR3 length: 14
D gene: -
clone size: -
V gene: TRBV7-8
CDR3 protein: CASRQQGWNQPQHF
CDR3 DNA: TGTGCCAGCAGGCAGCAGGGGTGGAATCAGCCCCAGCATTTT

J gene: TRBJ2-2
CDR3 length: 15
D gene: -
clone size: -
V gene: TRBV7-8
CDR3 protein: CASREGATGTGELFF
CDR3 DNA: TGTGCCAGCAGAGAAGGGGCGACGGGCACCGGGGAGCTGTTTTTT

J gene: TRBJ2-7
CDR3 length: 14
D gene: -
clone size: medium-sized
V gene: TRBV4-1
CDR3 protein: CASSQGNPPYEQYF
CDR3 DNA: TGCGCCAGCAGCCAAGGGAACCCACCCTACGAGCAGTACTTC

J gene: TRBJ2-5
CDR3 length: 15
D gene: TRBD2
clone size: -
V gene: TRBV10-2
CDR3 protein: CATNPGTSGWETQYF
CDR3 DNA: TGCGCCACCAACCCGGGGACTAGCGGGTGGGAGACCCAGTACTTC

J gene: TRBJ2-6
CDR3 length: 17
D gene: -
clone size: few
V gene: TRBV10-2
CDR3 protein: CASSESRSGPGANVLTF
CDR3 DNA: TGCGCCAGCAGTGAGTCCCGGTCAGGGCCTGGGGCCAACGTCCTGACTTTC

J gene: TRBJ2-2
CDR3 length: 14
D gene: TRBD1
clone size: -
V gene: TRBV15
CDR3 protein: CATRGTDLTGELFF
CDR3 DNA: TGTGCCACCAGGGGGACAGATCTGACCGGGGAGCTGTTTTTT

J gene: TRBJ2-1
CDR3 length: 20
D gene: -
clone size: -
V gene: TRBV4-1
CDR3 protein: CASSQRGTGLAGNSYNEQFF
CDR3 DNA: TGCGCCAGCAGCCAAAGGGGGACAGGCCTAGCGGGAAATTCCTACAATGAGCAGTTCTTC

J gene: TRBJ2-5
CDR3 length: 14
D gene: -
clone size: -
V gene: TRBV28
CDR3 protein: CASSRTANQETQYF
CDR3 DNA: TGTGCCAGCAGTCGGACAGCTAACCAAGAGACCCAGTACTTC

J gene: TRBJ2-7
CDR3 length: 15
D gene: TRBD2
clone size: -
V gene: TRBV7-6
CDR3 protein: CASSLDGRALSEQYF
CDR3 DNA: TGTGCCAGCAGCTTAGACGGGAGGGCCCTCAGCGAGCAGTACTTC

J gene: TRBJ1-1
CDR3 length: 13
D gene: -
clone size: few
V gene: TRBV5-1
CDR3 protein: CASSLSTDKEAFF
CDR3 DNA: TGCGCCAGCAGCTTATCCACAGATAAGGAAGCTTTCTTT

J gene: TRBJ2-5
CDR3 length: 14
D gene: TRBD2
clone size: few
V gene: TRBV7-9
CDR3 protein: CAGLTSGVQETQYF
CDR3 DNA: TGTGCCGGATTGACTAGCGGGGTACAAGAGACCCAGTACTTC

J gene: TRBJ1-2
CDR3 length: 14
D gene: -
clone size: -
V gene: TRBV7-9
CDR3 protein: CASSLVATFDGYTF
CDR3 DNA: TGTGCCAGCAGCTTAGTGGCCACGTTTGATGGCTACACCTTC

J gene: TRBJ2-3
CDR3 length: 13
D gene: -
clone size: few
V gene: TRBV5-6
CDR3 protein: CASSWGRTDTQYF
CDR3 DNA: TGTGCCAGCAGCTGGGGTAGGACAGATACGCAGTATTTT

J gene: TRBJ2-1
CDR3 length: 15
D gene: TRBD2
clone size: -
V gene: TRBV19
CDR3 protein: CASSLGTSGTHEQFF
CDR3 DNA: TGTGCCAGTAGTCTCGGGACTAGCGGGACCCATGAGCAGTTCTTC

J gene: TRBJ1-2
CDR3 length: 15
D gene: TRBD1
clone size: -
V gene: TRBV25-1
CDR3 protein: CASSGSRQGPYGYTF
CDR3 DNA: TGTGCCAGCAGTGGATCACGACAGGGGCCCTATGGCTACACCTTC

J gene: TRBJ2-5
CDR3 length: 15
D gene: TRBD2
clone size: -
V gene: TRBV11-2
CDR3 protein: CASSLSGGDQETQYF
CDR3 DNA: TGTGCCAGCAGCTTGAGCGGGGGGGATCAAGAGACCCAGTACTTC

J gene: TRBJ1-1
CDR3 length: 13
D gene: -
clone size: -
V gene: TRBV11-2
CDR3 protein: CASSLVRNTEAFF
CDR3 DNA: TGTGCCAGCAGCTTAGTACGGAACACTGAAGCTTTCTTT

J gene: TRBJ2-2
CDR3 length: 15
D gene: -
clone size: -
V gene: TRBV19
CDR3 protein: CASSSGGVNTGELFF
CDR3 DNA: TGTGCCAGTAGTTCGGGCGGGGTGAACACCGGGGAGCTGTTTTTT

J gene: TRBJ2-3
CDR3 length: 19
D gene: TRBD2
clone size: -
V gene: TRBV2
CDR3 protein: CASSEAALWTSGVPDTQYF
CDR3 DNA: TGTGCCAGCAGTGAAGCGGCCCTCTGGACTAGCGGAGTGCCGGATACGCAGTATTTT

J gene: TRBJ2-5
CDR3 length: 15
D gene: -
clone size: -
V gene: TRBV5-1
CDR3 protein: CASSFESLRGETQYF
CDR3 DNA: TGCGCCAGCAGCTTTGAATCCCTGAGGGGCGAGACCCAGTACTTC

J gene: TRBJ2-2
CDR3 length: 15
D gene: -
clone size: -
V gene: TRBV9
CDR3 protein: CASSVGQLGTGELFF
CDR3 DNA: TGTGCCAGCAGCGTAGGACAGCTAGGCACCGGGGAGCTGTTTTTT

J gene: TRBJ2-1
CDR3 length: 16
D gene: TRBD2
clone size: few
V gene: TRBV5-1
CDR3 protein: CASSLDLQRGYNEQFF
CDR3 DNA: TGCGCCAGCAGCTTGGATCTGCAGCGGGGGTACAATGAGCAGTTCTTC

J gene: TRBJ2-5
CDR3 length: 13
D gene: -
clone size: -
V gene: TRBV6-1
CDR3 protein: CASSEIWGETQYF
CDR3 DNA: TGTGCCAGCAGTGAAATTTGGGGAGAGACCCAGTACTTC

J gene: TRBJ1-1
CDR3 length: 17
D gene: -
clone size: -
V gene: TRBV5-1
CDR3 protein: CASSLFGLNNMNTEAFF
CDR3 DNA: TGCGCCAGCAGCTTGTTCGGTTTGAACAACATGAACACTGAAGCTTTCTTT

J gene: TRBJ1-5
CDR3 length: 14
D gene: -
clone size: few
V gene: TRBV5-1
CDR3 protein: CASSLSADGQPQHF
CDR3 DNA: TGCGCCAGCAGCTTATCGGCAGATGGTCAGCCCCAGCATTTT

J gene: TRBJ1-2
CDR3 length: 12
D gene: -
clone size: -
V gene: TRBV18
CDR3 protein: CASSPASDGYTF
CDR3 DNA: TGTGCCAGCTCACCGGCAAGTGATGGCTACACCTTC

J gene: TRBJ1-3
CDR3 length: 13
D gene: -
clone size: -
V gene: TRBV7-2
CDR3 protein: CASSVDSGNTIYF
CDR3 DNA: TGTGCCAGCAGCGTAGACTCTGGAAACACCATATATTTT

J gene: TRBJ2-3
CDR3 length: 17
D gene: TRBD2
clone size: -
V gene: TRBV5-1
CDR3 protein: CASSLGTSGTLTDTQYF
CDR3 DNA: TGCGCCAGCAGCTTGGGTACTAGCGGGACCCTCACAGATACGCAGTATTTT

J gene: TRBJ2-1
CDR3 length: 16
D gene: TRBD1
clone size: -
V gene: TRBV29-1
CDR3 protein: CSVEWRGTVGYNEQFF
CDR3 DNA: TGCAGCGTTGAATGGCGAGGGACAGTCGGCTACAATGAGCAGTTCTTC

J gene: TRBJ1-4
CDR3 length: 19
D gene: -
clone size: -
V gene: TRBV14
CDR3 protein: CASSQTRPAWGPTNEKLFF
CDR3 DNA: TGTGCCAGCAGCCAAACTCGCCCTGCTTGGGGACCAACTAATGAAAAACTGTTTTTT

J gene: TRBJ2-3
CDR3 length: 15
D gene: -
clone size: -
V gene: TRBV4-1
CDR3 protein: CASSPAQRIADTQYF
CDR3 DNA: TGCGCCAGCAGCCCTGCGCAGCGAATCGCAGATACGCAGTATTTT

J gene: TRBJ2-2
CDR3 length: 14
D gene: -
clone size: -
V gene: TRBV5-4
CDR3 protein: CASSFNHGTGELFF
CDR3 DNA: TGTGCCAGCAGCTTTAATCACGGTACCGGGGAGCTGTTTTTT

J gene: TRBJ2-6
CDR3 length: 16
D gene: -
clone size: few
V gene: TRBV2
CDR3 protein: CASVGLGGSGANVLTF
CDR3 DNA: TGTGCCAGCGTTGGCCTAGGGGGCTCTGGGGCCAACGTCCTGACTTTC

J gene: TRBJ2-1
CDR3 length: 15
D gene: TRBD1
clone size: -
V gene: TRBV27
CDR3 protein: CASSSGTGVYNEQFF
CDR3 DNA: TGTGCCAGCAGTTCCGGGACAGGGGTATACAATGAGCAGTTCTTC

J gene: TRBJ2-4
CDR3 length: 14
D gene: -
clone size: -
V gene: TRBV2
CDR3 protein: CASSGGNRKNIQYF
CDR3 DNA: TGTGCCTCTAGTGGTGGGAACCGAAAAAACATTCAGTACTTC

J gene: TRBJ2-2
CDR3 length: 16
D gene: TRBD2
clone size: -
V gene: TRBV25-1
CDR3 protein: CASSEFGGGDTGELFF
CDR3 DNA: TGTGCCAGCAGTGAATTCGGGGGAGGGGACACCGGGGAGCTGTTTTTT

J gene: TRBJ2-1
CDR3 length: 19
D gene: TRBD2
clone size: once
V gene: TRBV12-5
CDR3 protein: CASAASVRGVQVSYNEQFF
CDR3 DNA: TGTGCTAGTGCTGCTTCCGTGCGGGGGGTCCAAGTCTCCTACAATGAGCAGTTCTTC

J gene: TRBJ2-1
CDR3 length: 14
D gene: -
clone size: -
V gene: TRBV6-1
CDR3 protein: CASQRGQSYNEQFF
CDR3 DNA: TGTGCCAGCCAGCGCGGGCAAAGCTACAATGAGCAGTTCTTC

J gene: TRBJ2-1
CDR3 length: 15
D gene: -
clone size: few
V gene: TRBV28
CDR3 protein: CASSAGGLTYNEQFF
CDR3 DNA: TGTGCCAGCAGTGCCGGTGGGCTTACCTACAATGAGCAGTTCTTC

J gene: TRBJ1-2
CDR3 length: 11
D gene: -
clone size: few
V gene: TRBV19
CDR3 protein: CASRGWSGYTF
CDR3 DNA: TGTGCCAGTAGAGGTTGGAGTGGCTACACCTTC

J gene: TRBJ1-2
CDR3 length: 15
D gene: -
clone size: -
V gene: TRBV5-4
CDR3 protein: CASSLGGRGRYGYTF
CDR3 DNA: TGTGCCAGCAGCTTGGGGGGCAGGGGTAGATATGGCTACACCTTC

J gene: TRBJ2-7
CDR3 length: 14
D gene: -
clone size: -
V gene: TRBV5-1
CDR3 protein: CASSLVAGVAWQYF
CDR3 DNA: TGCGCCAGCAGCTTGGTGGCAGGTGTGGCGTGGCAGTACTTC

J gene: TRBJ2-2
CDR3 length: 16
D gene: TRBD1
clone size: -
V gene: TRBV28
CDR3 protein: CASSFTGQGTAGELFF
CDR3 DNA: TGTGCCAGCAGTTTTACGGGACAGGGGACAGCCGGGGAGCTGTTTTTT

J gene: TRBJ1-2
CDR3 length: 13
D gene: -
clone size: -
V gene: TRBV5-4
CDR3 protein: CASSFTGSYGYTF
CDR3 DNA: TGTGCCAGCAGCTTCACAGGGAGCTATGGCTACACCTTC

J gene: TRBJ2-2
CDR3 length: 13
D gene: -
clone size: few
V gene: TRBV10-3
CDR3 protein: CAINGDITGELFF
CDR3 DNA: TGTGCCATCAACGGTGACATCACCGGGGAGCTGTTTTTT

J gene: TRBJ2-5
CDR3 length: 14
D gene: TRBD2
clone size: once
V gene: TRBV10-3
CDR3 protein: CAISEGLASQTQYF
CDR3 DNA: TGTGCCATCAGTGAGGGACTAGCAAGTCAGACCCAGTACTTC

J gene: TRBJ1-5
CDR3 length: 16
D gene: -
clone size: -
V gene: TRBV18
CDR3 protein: CASSPTSENSNQPQHF
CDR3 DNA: TGTGCCAGCTCACCAACGTCAGAGAATAGCAATCAGCCCCAGCATTTT

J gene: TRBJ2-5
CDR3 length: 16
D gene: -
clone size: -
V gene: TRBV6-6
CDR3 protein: CASSYSAGIYVETQYF
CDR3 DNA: TGTGCCAGCAGTTACTCGGCAGGGATCTACGTGGAGACCCAGTACTTC

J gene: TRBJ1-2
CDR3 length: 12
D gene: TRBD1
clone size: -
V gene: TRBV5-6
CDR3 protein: CASSIQGSGYTF
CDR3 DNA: TGTGCCAGCAGCATACAGGGGAGCGGCTACACCTTC

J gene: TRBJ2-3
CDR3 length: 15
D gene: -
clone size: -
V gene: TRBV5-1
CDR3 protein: CASSPGDGSTDTQYF
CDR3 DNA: TGCGCCAGCAGCCCGGGCGACGGGAGCACAGATACGCAGTATTTT

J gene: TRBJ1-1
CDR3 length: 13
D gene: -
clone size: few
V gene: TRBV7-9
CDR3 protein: CASSLSANTEAFF
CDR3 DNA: TGTGCCAGCAGCTTGTCCGCAAACACTGAAGCTTTCTTT

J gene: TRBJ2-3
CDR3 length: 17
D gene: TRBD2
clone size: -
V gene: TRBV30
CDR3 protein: CAFTTSGGNLVTDTQYF
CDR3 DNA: TGTGCCTTTACGACTAGCGGGGGGAACTTGGTCACAGATACGCAGTATTTT

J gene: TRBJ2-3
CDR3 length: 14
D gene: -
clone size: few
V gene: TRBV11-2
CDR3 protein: CASSLVQGTDTQYF
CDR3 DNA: TGTGCCAGCAGCTTAGTACAGGGAACAGATACGCAGTATTTT